This T cell receptor beta chain came from a study of CD8 T cells in Susac syndrome. Findings of the study overall: CD4+ T cell repertoires in Susac syndrome exhibited no evidence of clonal expansion.

Blood CD8+ and CD4+ T cells underwent high-throughput TCR beta sequencing. Purification of the CD8+ and CD4+ T cells relied on negative isolation, and TEMRA cells underwent FACS enrichment. The CDR3 is made up of 15 amino acids. Germline V gene lookup returns CDR1 LNHDA and CDR2 SQIVND (reference sequence). Trimming removed 8 bases from V and 2 bases from J, with 17 bases in between. The sample holds one count of this clonotype. What it binds is unknown. About 0.5 to 1 ug RNA was reverse transcribed with random hexamers. Multiplex PCR with immunoSEQ amplified the TCR beta CDR3 across 54 Vbeta and 13 Jbeta. TCRdb used MiXCR to reprocess the immunoSEQ multiplex PCR reads, holding one entry per CDR3 protein. The table shows 130,000 or so distinct CDR3 sequences, with 96% occurring only once.

The chain recombines TRBV19 with TRBJ2-3; D remains unclear. This TCR was sampled from a human donor with Susac syndrome. The specimen was CD4+ T cells from PBMCs. The DNA of the CDR3 is TGTGCCAGTCGACCCCGGTCGCTCAACACAGATACGCAGTATTTT. Amino acid sequence: CASRPRSLNTDTQYF.